Sequencing of this TCR beta chain was carried out in a study of T cells in Graves' hyperthyroidism and ophthalmopathy. About this clonotype itself: The germline gene is not matched at one end of the junction; a read error may be the cause.

RNA transcripts gave rise to amplified TCR beta CDR3 regions. Using the HTBI primer set, a first-round RT-PCR was run on the TCR CDR3. TCRdb re-called the multiplex PCR reads with MiXCR, one entry per CDR3 protein. The sample has 400,000 to 500,000 distinct CDR3 sequences; 13% to 15% are singletons. The germline CDR1 and CDR2 sequences are MNHNS and SASEGT. The CDR3 totals 13 residues. The source of this sequence is a woman under 30 with Graves' hyperthyroidism. J is TRBJ2-6 and V is TRBV6-1, with D possibly being TRBD1 (5 bases). The sample comprised blood. The CDR3 coding sequence is TGTGCCACCATCCTCTCTGGGGCCAACGTCCTGGCTTTC. Translated: CATILSGANVLAF.